Listed below are T cell receptor beta chains from one sample, sequenced in a study of blood T cells in healthy people across ages. TCRdb redid the calling of the 5' RACE reads with MiXCR, one entry per CDR3 protein. This sample yields more than 650,000 distinct CDR3 sequences, of which 22% are seen a single time; around 21% belongs to the top ten. The sequenced sample was blood. The origin of the receptors is a man between 65 and 85 years old in good health. The CDR3 runs from the conserved cysteine through the conserved F or W. The D gene is left open where the match is weak. Only part of the rows carry a size: once, few, many, or a class if the clone is expanded.

V gene	D gene	clone size	J gene	CDR3 protein	CDR3 DNA
TRBV28	-	many	TRBJ2-1	CASTRGGAVYNEQFF	TGTGCCAGCACACGAGGAGGGGCCGTCTACAATGAGCAGTTCTTC
TRBV6-6	TRBD2	many	TRBJ2-1	CASSGGSTYNEQFF	TGTGCCAGTAGCGGGGGGTCAACCTACAATGAGCAGTTCTTC
TRBV5-1	-	-	TRBJ2-2	CASSTTTGELFF	TGCGCCAGCAGCACAACCACCGGGGAGCTGTTTTTT
TRBV4-3	-	few	TRBJ2-3	CARSQASGLRADTQYF	TGCGCCCGCAGCCAAGCGTCAGGTTTAAGGGCAGATACACAGTATTTT
TRBV10-3	TRBD1	-	TRBJ1-2	CAISDSGTGGDYGYTF	TGTGCCATCAGTGATTCCGGGACAGGGGGCGACTATGGCTACACCTTC
TRBV18	-	-	TRBJ1-1	CASSPGTSKLGEAFF	TGTGCCAGCTCACCCGGGACATCTAAGCTCGGTGAAGCTTTCTTT
TRBV10-3	TRBD2	few	TRBJ2-5	CAMRAGGSETQYF	TGTGCCATGAGAGCGGGAGGATCAGAGACCCAGTACTTC
TRBV29-1	-	few	TRBJ2-1	CSGGTPHEQFF	TGCAGCGGGGGGACTCCCCATGAGCAGTTCTTC
TRBV20-1	-	few	TRBJ1-6	CSARESSGRGDSPLHF	TGCAGTGCTAGAGAGTCGTCGGGCAGGGGTGATTCACCCCTCCACTTT
TRBV20-1	-	-	TRBJ1-3	CSARVRAYSGNTIYF	TGCAGTGCTAGAGTCCGGGCCTACTCTGGAAACACCATATATTTT
TRBV20-1	-	few	TRBJ1-4	CSVPPGTSRKLFF	TGCAGTGTCCCCCCAGGGACCTCCCGAAAACTGTTTTTT
TRBV6-6	TRBD1	few	TRBJ1-6	CASSYWPGGNSPLHF	TGTGCCAGCAGTTATTGGCCAGGGGGCAATTCACCCCTCCACTTT
TRBV7-3	TRBD2	-	TRBJ2-1	CASSLDGGRALEQFF	TGTGCCAGCAGCTTAGATGGAGGGAGGGCCCTTGAGCAGTTCTTC
TRBV7-9	-	few	TRBJ1-4	CASSRGTTNEKLFF	TGTGCCAGCAGCCGCGGTACAACTAATGAAAAACTGTTTTTT
TRBV5-1	TRBD2	-	TRBJ2-3	CASRVAGTTTDTQYF	TGCGCCAGCAGAGTAGCGGGAACAACCACAGATACGCAGTATTTT
TRBV15	-	few	TRBJ2-2	CATSTRAGGGELFF	TGTGCCACCAGCACCCGAGCAGGCGGAGGGGAGCTGTTTTTT
TRBV2	TRBD1	few	TRBJ1-1	CASSSPGQGRTEAFF	TGTGCCAGCAGTTCACCGGGACAGGGGAGAACTGAAGCTTTCTTT
TRBV10-3	TRBD1	many	TRBJ2-5	CAISTGGAETQYF	TGTGCCATCAGTACAGGGGGCGCAGAGACCCAGTACTTC
TRBV14	TRBD1	-	TRBJ1-1	CASSQLLGQGVPEAFF	TGTGCCAGCAGCCAACTACTTGGACAGGGGGTCCCTGAAGCTTTCTTT
TRBV25-1	-	few	TRBJ1-6	CASSETQGRSPLHF	TGTGCCAGCAGTGAAACACAGGGCCGGTCACCCCTCCACTTT
TRBV20-1	TRBD2	few	TRBJ2-5	CSARDRLAGEETQYF	TGCAGTGCTAGAGATAGGCTAGCGGGGGAAGAGACCCAGTACTTC
TRBV29-1	TRBD1	-	TRBJ2-1	CSVEGTGGNKQFF	TGCAGCGTTGAGGGGACAGGGGGCAACAAGCAGTTCTTC
TRBV6-2/TRBV6-3	TRBD1	-	TRBJ2-7	CASRFGTGVIYEQYF	TGTGCCAGCAGATTCGGGACAGGGGTAATCTACGAGCAGTACTTC
TRBV30	-	-	TRBJ1-1	CAWSEQGSTEAFF	TGTGCCTGGAGTGAACAGGGAAGCACTGAAGCTTTCTTT
TRBV12-3/TRBV12-4	TRBD2	few	TRBJ2-3	CASTARRLAGGPFTDTQYF	TGTGCCAGCACCGCCCGGCGACTAGCGGGGGGTCCTTTCACAGATACGCAGTATTTT
TRBV5-6	-	-	TRBJ2-3	CASSTSRPSSDTQYF	TGTGCCAGCAGCACGTCCCGGCCTAGCTCAGATACGCAGTATTTT
TRBV7-6	TRBD2	-	TRBJ2-5	CASSSGTIQETQYF	TGTGCCAGCAGCTCCGGGACTATACAAGAGACCCAGTACTTC
TRBV12-3/TRBV12-4	TRBD1	-	TRBJ2-1	CALRRQGNNEQFF	TGTGCACTAAGGAGACAGGGGAACAATGAGCAGTTCTTC
TRBV5-1	-	many	TRBJ2-1	CASSRARELGSHEQFF	TGCGCCAGCAGTCGGGCGAGGGAATTGGGTTCCCATGAGCAGTTCTTC
TRBV5-1	TRBD2	-	TRBJ2-1	CASSRTGGEFGEQFF	TGCGCCAGCAGTCGGACCGGGGGGGAGTTTGGTGAGCAGTTCTTC
TRBV25-1	TRBD1	few	TRBJ2-4	CASRDRDYIQYF	TGTGCCAGCCGGGACAGGGATTACATTCAGTACTTC
TRBV7-3	TRBD2	-	TRBJ2-3	CASSLGTSGVTDTQYF	TGTGCCAGCAGCTTAGGGACTAGCGGGGTCACAGATACGCAGTATTTT
TRBV6-6	-	few	TRBJ2-5	CATIGSARETQYF	TGTGCCACCATAGGGTCGGCCCGGGAGACCCAGTACTTC
TRBV18	-	-	TRBJ2-1	CASSPGVEREQFF	TGTGCCAGCTCACCAGGGGTTGAGCGGGAGCAGTTCTTC
TRBV6-6	TRBD1	-	TRBJ1-6	CASSYRSPGQGDSPLHF	TGTGCCAGCAGTTACCGATCTCCGGGACAGGGGGATTCACCCCTCCACTTT
TRBV7-9	-	many	TRBJ1-1	CASSQSGITEAFF	TGTGCCAGCAGTCAGAGTGGGATCACTGAAGCTTTCTTT
TRBV12-3/TRBV12-4	-	-	TRBJ1-4	CASRDRTIGNEKLFF	TGTGCCAGCCGGGACCGGACCATCGGTAATGAAAAACTGTTTTTT
TRBV7-9	-	-	TRBJ1-4	CASTSTRGVEKLFF	TGTGCCAGCACCTCCACTAGAGGGGTGGAAAAACTGTTTTTT
TRBV7-9	-	few	TRBJ2-4	CASSLSEQAKNIQYF	TGTGCCAGCAGCTTAAGTGAACAGGCCAAAAACATTCAGTACTTC
TRBV20-1	-	-	TRBJ1-2	CSASSLTGAAYGYTF	TGCAGTGCTAGTTCACTTACCGGGGCAGCCTATGGCTACACCTTC
TRBV5-1	-	-	TRBJ2-2	CASSLLTRLTGELFF	TGCGCCAGCAGCTTGTTGACACGTCTCACCGGGGAGCTGTTTTTT
TRBV12-3/TRBV12-4	-	few	TRBJ2-7	CASSRGRREFEQYF	TGTGCCAGCAGTCGTGGCCGCAGGGAGTTCGAGCAGTACTTC
TRBV4-3	-	-	TRBJ1-4	CASSQDLVSQGGEKLFF	TGCGCCAGCAGCCAAGATCTTGTTTCGCAGGGAGGCGAAAAACTGTTTTTT
TRBV7-9	-	-	TRBJ1-4	CASSTYRAPNEKLFF	TGTGCCAGCAGCACCTACAGGGCGCCTAATGAAAAACTGTTTTTT
TRBV28	-	-	TRBJ2-3	CASPPGGLTSDTQYF	TGTGCCAGCCCACCTGGGGGTCTCACGTCGGATACGCAGTATTTT
TRBV2	-	many	TRBJ1-1	CASKTETLNTEAFF	TGTGCCAGCAAAACGGAAACCTTGAACACTGAAGCTTTCTTT
TRBV20-1	-	-	TRBJ1-1	CSASRGTRTEAFF	TGCAGTGCTAGTCGAGGGACGAGGACTGAAGCTTTCTTT
TRBV3-1	-	few	TRBJ1-6	CASSQGSLSPLHF	TGTGCCAGCAGCCAGGGCAGTCTTTCACCCCTCCACTTT